Listed here are 21 T cell receptor beta chains from one sample, sequenced in a study of blood T cells in healthy people across ages. Primed by a sample-barcoded 5' primer and a J-beta primer mix, a second PCR proceeded for 7 to 11 cycles. TCRdb recomputed calls from the 5' RACE reads with MiXCR, one row per CDR3 protein. The data hold hundreds of thousands of distinct CDR3 sequences, with 40% to 45% observed a single time. Sequencing was done on a sample of blood. The receptors stem from a man at least 80 years old in good health.

This clonotype was recorded at least ten times. The chain carries TRBV18 and TRBJ2-5, with TRBD1 matching 8 bases. CDR1 and CDR2 (germline): KGHSH, LQKENI. V gave up 8 bases and J gave up 5 bases; unmatched junction bases: 10. This CDR3 contains 14 residues. The CDR3 coding sequence is TGTGCCAGCAGCCCCCGGACAGGGTTGGAGACCCAGTACTTC. Protein sequence: CASSPRTGLETQYF.

This clonotype has only a few counts. CDR3 amino acids: CASSPTGVGRGGETQYF. The DNA of the CDR3 is TGTGCCAGCTCACCGACCGGGGTCGGCCGGGGTGGAGAGACCCAGTACTTC. The chain combines TRBV18 with TRBJ2-7; a weak D match, TRBD2 (5 bases). The end of the DNA fits TRBJ2-5 better, so the J call may be wrong. CDR1 is KGHSH, CDR2 LQKENI, per germline. The CDR3 length is 17 residues.

This chain uses TRBV5-4 with TRBJ2-5; D is possibly TRBD1 or TRBD2 (6 bases each). Trimming removed 4 bases at V and 2 bases at J, with 21 bases between. CDR1 and CDR2 from the germline V gene are SGHNT and YYREEE (reference sequence). This CDR3 has 17 amino acids. DNA of the CDR3: TGTGCCAGCAGCGGGCCCCAACGGGGGCGGCTACAAGAGACCCAGTACTTC. This codes for CASSGPQRGRLQETQYF. The complete variable domain, with remaining parts taken from reference TRBV5-4 and TRBJ2-5, reads ETGVTQSPTHLIKTRGQQVTLRCSSQSGHNTVSWYQQALGQGPQFIFQYYREEENGRGNFPPRFSGLQFPNYSSELNVNALELDDSALYLCASSGPQRGRLQETQYFGPGTRLLVL.

This clonotype appeared a few times. The rearrangement joins TRBV24-1 to TRBJ2-5; TRBD1 matches at 7 bases. This CDR3 has 15 amino acids. V gave up 3 bases and J gave up 2 bases; unmatched junction bases: 5. CDR1 and CDR2 from the germline V gene are KGHDR and SFDVKD. This CDR3 is CATSDPRDRQETQYF. CDR3 coding DNA: TGTGCCACCAGTGATCCCCGGGACAGACAAGAGACCCAGTACTTC.

This clonotype was seen more than once but under ten times. The chain joins TRBV9 to TRBJ2-5; 9 nucleotides line up with TRBD1. Germline CDR1 SGDLS, CDR2 YYNGEE. This CDR3 has 15 residues. J gave up 5 bases and V 4 bases, and 9 bases lay outside the gene matches. CDR3 protein: CASSPNTGGKETQYF. CDR3 DNA sequence: TGTGCCAGCAGCCCGAACACAGGGGGCAAGGAGACCCAGTACTTC.

This clonotype was seen a few times. This chain connects TRBV20-1 to TRBJ1-6, with TRBD1 matching 7 bases. Germline values: CDR1 DFQATT, CDR2 SNEGSKA (reference sequence). With V trimmed by 7 bases and J by 5 bases, 8 bases remained unmatched. The CDR3 consists of 14 residues. CDR3 region: CSVRAGTDNSPLHF. The CDR3 bases are TGCAGTGTAAGAGCCGGGACAGATAATTCACCCCTCCACTTT.

The genes are TRBV15 and TRBJ1-1; 7 nucleotides match TRBD1. The CDR3 sequence is 15 residues long. With V trimmed by 2 bases and J by 5 bases, 8 bases remained unmatched. Germline V gene lookup returns CDR1 LNHNV and CDR2 YYDKDF (reference sequence). CDR3 sequence reads: CATSRRTQGGTEAFF. CDR3 coding DNA: TGTGCCACCAGCAGACGAACGCAGGGGGGGACTGAAGCTTTCTTT.

This clonotype has ten or more counts. A much larger clone lies a single base off, so this may be a read error. V is TRBV29-1 and J is TRBJ2-5, with D possibly matching TRBD1 (6 bases). Trimming cost V 2 bases and J 11 bases, with 21 bases left between them. Germline V gives CDR1 SQVTM, CDR2 ANQGSEA. The CDR3 loop spans 14 amino acids. The CDR3 sequence is CSVESDHRDNEQYF. CDR3 DNA sequence: TGCAGCGTTGAATCGGACCACCGGGACAATGAGCAGTACTTC.

To note about this clonotype: A much larger clone sits a single nucleotide away, making a read error possible. The chain links TRBV20-1 to TRBJ2-1, with TRBD2 as a possible D gene (5 bases). The CDR3 has 15 amino acids. The germline gives CDR1 DFQATT, CDR2 SNEGSKA (reference sequence). Trimming removed 6 bases at V and 10 bases at J, with 25 bases between. In DNA form, the CDR3 reads TGCAGTGCGAAAGCCACTAGAGTAAGTTCCTACGAGCAGTTCTTC. It encodes CSAKATRVSSYEQFF.

This clonotype was picked up a small number of times. The chain combines TRBV18 with TRBJ2-1, with TRBD2 matching 7 bases. After removal of 8 bases from V and 5 bases from J, the junction contained 6 bases not matched to a gene. From germline, CDR1 is KGHSH and CDR2 LQKENI. The CDR3 covers 13 residues. CDR3 in amino acids: CASGRSGDNEQFF. CDR3 nucleotide sequence: TGTGCCAGCGGAAGGAGCGGGGACAATGAGCAGTTCTTC.

The genes are TRBV9 and TRBJ2-7, with 7 bases matching TRBD1. This CDR3 region has 16 residues. V lost 4 bases, J lost 0 bases, and 10 bases stayed unmatched. In germline, CDR1 is SGDLS, CDR2 YYNGEE. The CDR3 region is CASSPRDRSFSYEQYF. The CDR3 DNA reads as TGTGCCAGCAGCCCAAGGGACAGATCCTTCTCCTACGAGCAGTACTTC. Using reference TRBV9 and TRBJ2-7 for the parts outside the CDR3, the full variable domain is DSGVTQTPKHLITATGQRVTLRCSPRSGDLSVYWYQQSLDQGLQFLIQYYNGEERAKGNILERFSAQQFPDLHSELNLSSLELGDSALYFCASSPRDRSFSYEQYFGPGTRLTVT.

This clonotype was picked up a small number of times. The chain links TRBV6-2 or TRBV6-3 to TRBJ2-7; 13 positions agree with TRBD2. V trimming: 2 bases; J trimming: 0 bases; junction bases outside the gene matches: 1. There are 16 residues in the CDR3. Looked up from germline, CDR1 is MNHEY and CDR2 is SVGEGT. The CDR3 loop is CASSYGTSGASYEQYF. Written as DNA, the CDR3 is TGTGCCAGCAGTTACGGGACTAGCGGGGCCTCCTACGAGCAGTACTTC.

The chain has TRBV5-1 and TRBJ2-1; 9 bases align to TRBD1. With 0 bases clipped from V and 7 bases from J, the junction kept 8 bases outside the gene matches. The length of the CDR3 is 16 residues. Looked up from germline, CDR1 is SGHRS and CDR2 is YFSETQ. The CDR3 DNA sequence: TGCGCCAGCAGCTTGGAGACAGGGGGGATTTGGAATGAGCAGTTCTTC. Its translation is CASSLETGGIWNEQFF.

This clonotype showed up just once. The J gene is TRBJ2-1, the V gene TRBV20-1; 10 positions agree with TRBD1. Per germline, CDR1 DFQATT and CDR2 SNEGSKA (reference sequence). The CDR3 has 15 amino acids. V lost 3 bases and J lost 5; bases outside the gene matches: 7. The CDR3 protein is CSASHRTGGNNEQFF. Written as DNA, the CDR3 is TGCAGTGCTAGCCACAGGACAGGGGGGAACAATGAGCAGTTCTTC.

This clonotype was counted between two and nine times. The chain employs TRBV11-2 and TRBJ2-7; TRBD1 aligns across 7 bases. V trimming: 1 base; J trimming: 3 bases; junction bases outside the gene matches: 9. The CDR3 consists of 16 residues. CDR1 is SGHAT and CDR2 is FQNNGV in the germline V gene. The CDR3 nucleotides read TGTGCCAGCAGCTTAGCGGCAGGGACAGCAAACTACGAGCAGTACTTC. As protein: CASSLAAGTANYEQYF.

Only a few counts were recorded for this clonotype. This chain connects TRBV20-1 to TRBJ2-1; TRBD2 matches at 8 bases. V lost 6 bases and J lost 9; bases outside the gene matches: 4. The germline CDR1 and CDR2 sequences are DFQATT and SNEGSKA (reference sequence). This CDR3 has 11 amino acids. The CDR3 DNA sequence: TGCAGTGCGCCAGCGGGGGCTGAGCAGTTCTTC. Its protein is CSAPAGAEQFF.

This clonotype came up a few times. The chain is built from TRBV27 and TRBJ2-5; D gene ambiguous. The CDR3 contains 14 residues. Trimming took 2 bases from V and 4 from J, leaving 11 bases between them. In germline, CDR1 is MNHEY, CDR2 SMNVEV (reference sequence). Here the CDR3 DNA reads TGTGCCAGCAGTTTAGGGCTAAGGCGAGAGACCCAGTACTTC. It is translated as CASSLGLRRETQYF.

V usage is TRBV4-2 and J usage is TRBJ1-2, with a possible D match to TRBD1 (6 bases). There are 15 residues in the CDR3. Germline CDR1 is LGHNA and CDR2 is YNFKEQ. V lost 3 bases and J lost 4, with 15 bases in between. CDR3 in DNA: TGTGCCAGCAGCCATGAGACCGGGACATCCTATGGCTACACCTTC. Translated, it gives CASSHETGTSYGYTF.

The chain has TRBV6-5 and TRBJ2-1; 12 nucleotides agree with TRBD2. Germline V gene lookup returns CDR1 MNHEY and CDR2 SVGAGI. V lost 4 bases to trimming and J lost 15 bases; unmatched junction nucleotides: 10. The CDR3 runs to 14 residues. The CDR3 DNA sequence: TGTGCCAGCAGTTCTAGTCTAGCGGGAGGGGGCTTGTTCTTC. Residues: CASSSSLAGGGLFF.

This clonotype was seen more than once but under ten times. The V gene is TRBV11-2, the J gene TRBJ2-1; possibly TRBD2 for D (6 bases). From germline, CDR1 is SGHAT and CDR2 FQNNGV. The CDR3 sequence is 15 residues long. V lost 5 bases to trimming and J lost 7 bases, with 18 bases between them. CDR3 nucleotide sequence: TGTGCCAGCAGCCCCGCGGCGGGAATTCGGAATGAGCAGTTCTTC. Translation: CASSPAAGIRNEQFF.

The V call is TRBV7-2, the J call TRBJ2-1; 10 nucleotides align to TRBD1. Trimming removed 4 bases from V and 6 bases from J; junction bases left unmatched: 12. Germline CDR1 and CDR2: SGHTA and FQGNSA. The CDR3 contains 17 residues. Here the CDR3 DNA reads TGTGCCAGCAGCTCTATGCCGACAGGGGGCTACGTCAATGAGCAGTTCTTC. This translates into CASSSMPTGGYVNEQFF.